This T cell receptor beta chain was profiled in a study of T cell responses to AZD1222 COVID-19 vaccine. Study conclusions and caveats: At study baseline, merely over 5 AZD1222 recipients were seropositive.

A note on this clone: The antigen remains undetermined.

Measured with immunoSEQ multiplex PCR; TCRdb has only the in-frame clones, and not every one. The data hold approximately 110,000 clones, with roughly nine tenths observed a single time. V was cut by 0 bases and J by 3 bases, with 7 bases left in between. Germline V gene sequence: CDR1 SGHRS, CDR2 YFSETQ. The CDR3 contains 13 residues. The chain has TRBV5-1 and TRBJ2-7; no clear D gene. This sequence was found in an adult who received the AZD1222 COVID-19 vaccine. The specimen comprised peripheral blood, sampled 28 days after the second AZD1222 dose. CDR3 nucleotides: TGCGCCAGCAGCTTGGGTCCAGACTACGAGCAGTACTTC. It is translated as CASSLGPDYEQYF.